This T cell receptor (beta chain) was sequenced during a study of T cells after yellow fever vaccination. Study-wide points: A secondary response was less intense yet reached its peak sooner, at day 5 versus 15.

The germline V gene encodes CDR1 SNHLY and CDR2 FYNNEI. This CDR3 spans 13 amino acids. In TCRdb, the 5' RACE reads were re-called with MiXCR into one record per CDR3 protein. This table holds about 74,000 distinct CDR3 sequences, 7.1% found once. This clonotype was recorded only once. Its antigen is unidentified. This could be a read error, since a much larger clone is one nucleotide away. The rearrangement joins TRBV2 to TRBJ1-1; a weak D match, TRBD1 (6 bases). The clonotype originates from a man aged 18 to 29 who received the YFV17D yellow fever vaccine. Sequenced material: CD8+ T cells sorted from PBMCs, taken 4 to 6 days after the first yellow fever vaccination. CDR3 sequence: CTSSPGANTEAFF. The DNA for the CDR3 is TGTACCAGCAGCCCAGGGGCGAACACTGAAGCTTTCTTT.